This passage covers 25 T cell receptor beta chains from one sample sequenced in a study of T cells in Graves' hyperthyroidism and ophthalmopathy. The source material, RNA transcripts, was used to amplify TCR beta CDR3 regions. First-round RT-PCR targeting the TCR CDR3 was performed with the HTBI primer set. TCRdb analysed the multiplex PCR reads with MiXCR anew, one entry per CDR3 protein. There are approximately 620,000 distinct CDR3 sequences in the sample; roughly 13% occur only once, and less than 6% lies in the top ten. The specimen sequenced was blood. Receptors originate from a woman aged 25 to 39 with Graves' hyperthyroidism that later progressed to Graves' ophthalmopathy.

There are many counts of this clonotype. CDR3 sequence (DNA): TGTGCCACCAGTGATTTGGGCCTCCCCACCGGGGAGCTGTTTTTT. This sequence encodes CATSDLGLPTGELFF. J is TRBJ2-2 and V is TRBV24-1; D is undetermined. CDR1 and CDR2 from the germline V gene are KGHDR and SFDVKD. Between the trimmed V and J ends, which lost 0 bases and 4 bases, there was a span of 8 bases. The CDR3 covers 15 residues.

This clonotype was counted a few times. V and J are TRBV28 and TRBJ2-5; 7 nucleotides line up with TRBD2. The CDR3 runs 14 residues. V shed 5 bases, J shed 5 bases, and the junction held 8 bases outside the gene matches. The germline V gene has CDR1 MDHEN and CDR2 SYDVKM. CDR3 sequence: CASSPGTNMETQYF. Written as DNA, the CDR3 is TGTGCCAGCAGTCCCGGGACTAATATGGAGACCCAGTACTTC.

There are a few counts of this clonotype. The genes are TRBV27 and TRBJ1-6; D gene ambiguous. Germline V gene data show CDR1 as MNHEY and CDR2 as SMNVEV (reference sequence). V shed 7 bases and J shed 14 bases, with 12 bases lying between them. This CDR3 is 11 amino acids long. CDR3 bases: TGTGCCAGCATCGACCGTGGGTCCCTCCACTTT. Translation: CASIDRGSLHF.

There are many counts of this clonotype. The chain employs TRBV27 and TRBJ2-7; possibly TRBD1 or TRBD2 for D (7 bases each). Germline lookup yields CDR1 MNHEY and CDR2 SMNVEV (reference sequence). The CDR3 consists of 15 residues. Between the trimmed V and J ends, which lost 10 bases and 0 bases, there was a span of 19 bases. The CDR3 nucleotides are TGTGCCACCAGGGGGGGGCAGCCCGGCTCCTACGAGCAGTACTTC. Its translation: CATRGGQPGSYEQYF.

This clonotype was detected only once. Being one base from a much bigger clone, this may be a read error. The genes are TRBV27 and TRBJ1-2; D is uncertain. The CDR3 runs to 13 residues. CDR1 and CDR2 (germline): MNHEY, SMNVEV (reference sequence). DNA for the CDR3: TGTGCCAGCAGTTCCACACCCAACTGTGGCTACACCTTC. It yields the protein CASSSTPNCGYTF.

This chain links TRBV3-1 with TRBJ2-1, with TRBD2 matching over 11 bases. Germline CDR1 and CDR2: LGHDT and YNNKEL (reference sequence). The CDR3 contains 16 residues. The V segment lost 1 base and the J segment 9 bases; nucleotides outside the gene matches: 8. This CDR3 is CASSQAGTSGNIEQFF. CDR3 sequence (DNA): TGTGCCAGCAGCCAAGCTGGGACTAGCGGAAACATTGAGCAGTTCTTC.

This clonotype was seen ten or more times. The chain couples TRBV6-1 to TRBJ1-2; 11 nucleotides match TRBD1. CDR1 is MNHNS and CDR2 is SASEGT in the germline V gene. This CDR3 comprises 14 residues. Trimming took 5 bases from V and 6 from J; bases not matched to a gene: 5. The CDR3 region has the DNA TGTGCCAGCAGTCGGGGACAGGGGGGCCATGGCTACACCTTC. Translation: CASSRGQGGHGYTF.

This clonotype turned up a few times. The chain combines TRBV12-3 or TRBV12-4 with TRBJ2-3; possibly TRBD1 for D (5 bases). This CDR3 is 15 amino acids long. V lost 5 bases to trimming and J lost 3 bases, with 15 bases between them. CDR3 amino acids: CASSPDIMGTDTQYF. In nucleotides, the CDR3 is TGTGCCAGCAGTCCGGACATAATGGGAACAGATACGCAGTATTTT.

This clonotype showed up many times. This chain uses TRBV7-3 with TRBJ2-1, with D perhaps matching TRBD1 or TRBD2 (6 bases each). The germline gives CDR1 SGHTA, CDR2 FQGTGA. Trimming stripped 5 bases from V and 7 bases from J, with 12 bases between. The CDR3 totals 13 residues. The CDR3 coding sequence is TGTGCCAGCAGCCCTGAGGGGGGTAATGAGCAGTTCTTC. It encodes CASSPEGGNEQFF.

This clonotype was observed many times. The CDR3 protein is CASSHIQGGLAEAFF. The CDR3 DNA sequence: TGTGCCAGCAGCCATATACAGGGGGGATTGGCTGAAGCTTTCTTT. This sequence joins TRBV16 and TRBJ1-1; 8 nucleotides align to TRBD1. The CDR3 runs 15 residues. The germline CDR1 and CDR2 sequences are KGHSY and FQNENV. V trimming: 3 bases; J trimming: 6 bases; junction bases outside the gene matches: 9.

This clonotype was counted many times. The chain combines TRBV20-1 with TRBJ1-3; D gene ambiguous. V lost 5 bases and J lost 0, with 5 bases in between. CDR3 length: 12 amino acids. Germline V gene sequence: CDR1 DFQATT, CDR2 SNEGSKA (reference sequence). DNA for the CDR3: TGCAGTGCTCGGAGCTCTGGAAACACCATATATTTT. Its protein is CSARSSGNTIYF.

Ten or more counts support this clonotype. V is TRBV7-2 and J is TRBJ2-3; 7 bases are a match to TRBD2. Germline V gene lookup returns CDR1 SGHTA and CDR2 FQGNSA. V was pared by 5 bases and J by 5 bases, with 4 bases of the junction left unmatched. The CDR3 is 13 amino acids. The CDR3 is CASSLGLGDTQYF. In DNA form, the CDR3 reads TGTGCCAGCAGCCTCGGACTAGGAGATACGCAGTATTTT.

This clonotype was found many times. The chain is built from TRBV10-3 and TRBJ2-7; TRBD1 might be the D (5 bases). This CDR3 spans 16 amino acids. Trimming shortened V by 6 bases and J by 2 bases, and 20 bases separated the two germline ends. Germline V gene lookup returns CDR1 ENHRY and CDR2 SYGVKD. The CDR3 DNA sequence: TGTGCCATCAGCCCGGTGATGGGGCCAGAGGCCTACGAGCAGTACTTC. This encodes CAISPVMGPEAYEQYF.

This clonotype was observed at least ten times. This chain uses TRBV20-1 with TRBJ2-3; 7 positions match TRBD2. CDR1 is DFQATT, CDR2 SNEGSKA, per germline (reference sequence). The CDR3 sequence is 15 residues long. Written as DNA, the CDR3 is TGCAGCGCAAGCGGCGGGAGAGGGGGCACAGATACGCAGTATTTT. Translated, it gives CSASGGRGGTDTQYF.

V is TRBV7-2 and J is TRBJ2-3; 16 nucleotides agree with TRBD2. The V gene end was trimmed by 4 bases and the J gene end by 9 bases; junction bases not matched to a gene: 7. Germline loops: CDR1 SGHTA, CDR2 FQGNSA. This CDR3 spans 16 amino acids. The CDR3 reads CASSSGLAGGPLTQYF. The CDR3 DNA follows: TGTGCCAGCAGCTCGGGACTAGCGGGAGGGCCGTTGACGCAGTATTTT.

This clonotype was recorded many times. The V and J genes are TRBV28 and TRBJ2-7, with 10 positions matching TRBD1. The V and J ends lost 5 bases and 1 base, in that order; junction bases with no gene match: 23. Germline values: CDR1 MDHEN, CDR2 SYDVKM. The CDR3 totals 21 residues. The CDR3 sequence: CASSIQPGQGKWYRGSYEQYF. In DNA, the CDR3 is TGTGCCAGCAGTATCCAGCCGGGACAGGGGAAATGGTACCGGGGGTCCTACGAGCAGTACTTC.

This clonotype was picked up many times. This rearrangement joins TRBV9 to TRBJ2-1; tentatively, D is TRBD2 (5 bases). Germline V gene data show CDR1 as SGDLS and CDR2 as YYNGEE. V lost 3 bases and J 6 bases, leaving 7 bases between the germline ends. The CDR3 covers 12 residues. The CDR3 is CASSGEGNEQFF. The CDR3 region has the DNA TGTGCCAGCAGCGGCGAGGGCAATGAGCAGTTCTTC.

V gene TRBV7-9 combines with J gene TRBJ2-1; no definite D call. The DNA end is more similar to TRBJ2-7, so the J call may be wrong. This CDR3 spans 14 amino acids. CDR1 is SEHNR, CDR2 FQNEAQ, per germline (reference sequence). The CDR3 DNA sequence: TGTGCCAGCACAGGTCTGAGCTCCTACAACGAGCAGTACTTC. Its protein is CASTGLSSYNEQYF.

This clonotype appeared many times. The chain joins TRBV4-1 to TRBJ1-1, with 7 bases identical to TRBD1. The CDR3 contains 14 residues. From germline, CDR1 is MGHRA and CDR2 YSYEKL. Trimming took 4 bases from V and 1 from J; bases not matched to a gene: 3. The CDR3 sequence: CASSPGGQNTEAFF. CDR3 DNA sequence: TGCGCCAGCAGCCCAGGGGGACAGAACACTGAAGCTTTCTTT.

This clonotype was recorded at least ten times. This rearrangement joins TRBV12-3 or TRBV12-4 to TRBJ2-4, with D unresolved. This CDR3 has 18 amino acids. Trimming left V 3 bases short and J 0 bases short, with 18 bases between. The CDR3 loop reads CASSFLVGRRLAKNIQYF. CDR3 bases: TGTGCCAGCAGTTTTTTAGTGGGTAGGCGATTAGCCAAAAACATTCAGTACTTC.

This clonotype was seen ten or more times. This rearrangement joins TRBV6-2 or TRBV6-3 to TRBJ1-2; D not resolved. The CDR3 sequence is 15 residues long. Trimming took off 5 bases at V and 0 bases at J, with 13 bases between the two ends. In germline, CDR1 is MNHEY, CDR2 SVGEGT. This CDR3 reads CASSRDTPANYGYTF. Written as DNA, the CDR3 is TGTGCCAGCAGTAGAGACACGCCAGCTAACTATGGCTACACCTTC.

The chain has TRBV20-1 and TRBJ2-3, with D unresolved. V was cut by 2 bases and J by 2 bases, with 8 bases left in between. The length of the CDR3 is 13 residues. Germline loops: CDR1 DFQATT, CDR2 SNEGSKA (reference sequence). The CDR3: CSARLPVTDTQYF. Written as DNA, the CDR3 is TGCAGTGCTAGACTTCCTGTCACAGATACGCAGTATTTT.

The table lists this clonotype with many counts. The chain has TRBV7-9 and TRBJ2-7; TRBD1 aligns across 9 bases. The CDR3 totals 13 residues. Germline V gives CDR1 SEHNR, CDR2 FQNEAQ (reference sequence). Trimming at V came to 5 bases and at J to 6 bases, leaving 5 bases not matched to a gene. The DNA for the CDR3 is TGTGCCAGCAGCATAACAGGGGGCTCCGAGCAGTACTTC. Its translation is CASSITGGSEQYF.

Details on this clonotype: This may come from a read error, since a much larger clone is one base off. The V call is TRBV6-2 or TRBV6-3, the J call TRBJ2-1; 7 bases map to TRBD1. Germline values: CDR1 MNHEY, CDR2 SVGEGT. This CDR3 has 14 amino acids. The CDR3 coding sequence is TGTGCCGGCAGTTCGATCACAGGGGTGGGGGAGCAGTTCTTC. This codes for CAGSSITGVGEQFF.

This clonotype showed up many times. V usage is TRBV27 and J usage is TRBJ2-3; 9 positions agree with TRBD2. CDR1 and CDR2 from the germline V gene are MNHEY and SMNVEV (reference sequence). The V and J ends lost 5 bases and 5 bases, in that order; junction bases with no gene match: 11. The CDR3 runs to 16 residues. The CDR3 DNA is TGTGCCAGCAGTCAGGGGGTAGCGGGAGTTTTAGATACGCAGTATTTT. It codes for CASSQGVAGVLDTQYF.